Listed here are 31 T cell receptor beta chains from one sample, sequenced in a study of blood T cell repertoires in COVID-19. Here immunoSEQ multiplex PCR was the method, and the copy in TCRdb shows in-frame clones only, minus some. The table includes under 500,000 clones, around 88% detected once. Sequencing used peripheral blood. The receptors come from a woman younger than 45 with acute or convalescent COVID-19.

V usage is TRBV6-6 and J usage is TRBJ2-7, with a tentative D call TRBD2 (7 bases). The CDR3 length is 15 residues. The V end was cut by 6 bases, the J end by 0 bases, with 15 bases between. CDR1 is MNHNY and CDR2 is SVGAGI in the germline V gene (reference sequence). The CDR3, as DNA: TGTGCCAGCAGCCCGGGGAGGGGGACCTCCTACGAGCAGTACTTC. Protein: CASSPGRGTSYEQYF.

CDR3 nucleotides: TGTGCCAGCAGAGGACAGGCGAGCGACAATGAGCAGTTCTTC. Amino acids: CASRGQASDNEQFF. This sequence joins TRBV7-9 and TRBJ2-1, with 7 bases identical to TRBD1. V was pared by 6 bases and J by 5 bases, with 7 bases of the junction left unmatched. This CDR3 spans 14 amino acids. CDR1 is SEHNR, CDR2 FQNEAQ, per germline (reference sequence).

The chain employs TRBV5-1 and TRBJ2-1; 11 bases fit TRBD1. Germline V lookup: CDR1 SGHRS, CDR2 YFSETQ. V trimming: 2 bases; J trimming: 5 bases; junction bases outside the gene matches: 3. This CDR3 has 15 residues. CDR3 nucleotide sequence: TGCGCCAGCAGCTTCGGACAGGGGGCGCACAATGAGCAGTTCTTC. This gives the protein CASSFGQGAHNEQFF.

This chain links TRBV5-1 with TRBJ2-3, with 7 bases aligning to TRBD1. Germline V gives CDR1 SGHRS, CDR2 YFSETQ. This CDR3 is built from 15 residues. V dropped 6 bases and J dropped 2; count of bases not matched to a gene: 9. DNA for the CDR3: TGCGCCAGCAACTGGGACAGCCGCTACACAGATACGCAGTATTTT. Translation: CASNWDSRYTDTQYF. The entire variable domain, with the rest obtained from reference TRBV5-1 and TRBJ2-3, is as follows: KAGVTQTPRYLIKTRGQQVTLSCSPISGHRSVSWYQQTPGQGLQFLFEYFSETQRNKGNFPGRFSGRQFSNSRSEMNVSTLELGDSALYLCASNWDSRYTDTQYFGPGTRLTVL.

The rearrangement joins TRBV14 to TRBJ1-1; TRBD1 aligns across 7 bases. CDR3 length: 14 amino acids. The V gene's germline CDR1 is SGHDN and CDR2 FVKESK. Unmatched junction bases numbered 8, after V lost 4 bases and J lost 6 bases. CDR3 amino acids: CASSRENRGAEAFF. The CDR3 nucleotides are TGTGCCAGCAGCCGCGAAAACAGGGGCGCTGAAGCTTTCTTT. The full variable domain, in which reference TRBV14 and TRBJ1-1 provide the parts outside the CDR3, is EAGVTQFPSHSVIEKGQTVTLRCDPISGHDNLYWYRRVMGKEIKFLLHFVKESKQDESGMPNNRFLAERTGGTYSTLKVQPAELEDSGVYFCASSRENRGAEAFFGQGTRLTVV.

The chain is built from TRBV7-9 and TRBJ2-3, with TRBD2 matching 7 bases. Germline V gene sequence: CDR1 SEHNR, CDR2 FQNEAQ (reference sequence). CDR3 length equals 13 residues. The J segment lost 4 bases and the V segment lost 6 bases, leaving 4 bases of the junction unmatched. The CDR3: CASSDSGPDTQYF. The DNA for the CDR3 is TGTGCCAGCAGTGATAGCGGGCCAGATACGCAGTATTTT.

V gene TRBV5-1 combines with J gene TRBJ2-3; 7 bases agree with TRBD1. Trimming removed 1 base from V and 2 bases from J; junction bases left unmatched: 7. The CDR3 spans 16 residues. CDR1 is SGHRS, CDR2 YFSETQ, per germline. CDR3 DNA sequence: TGCGCCAGCAGCTTGACCCGGGACAGAAACACAGATACGCAGTATTTT. Amino acids: CASSLTRDRNTDTQYF.

In the case of this clone: The sample carries other DNA sequences with the same CDR3. V and J are TRBV12-3 or TRBV12-4 and TRBJ2-3; D is undetermined. The CDR3 loop spans 13 amino acids. V was pared by 3 bases and J by 5 bases, with 9 bases between. The CDR3 loop is CASSLGRVDTQYF. CDR3 nucleotides: TGTGCCAGCAGTTTGGGCCGCGTAGATACGCAGTATTTT.

V gene TRBV28 combines with J gene TRBJ2-7, with D unresolved. Trimming left V 3 bases short and J 1 base short, with 7 bases between. The CDR3 runs to 13 residues. Germline V gives CDR1 MDHEN, CDR2 SYDVKM. CDR3: CASSFQKSYEQYF. In DNA, the CDR3 is TGTGCCAGCAGTTTCCAGAAATCCTACGAGCAGTACTTC.

This clone was recorded once. J is TRBJ1-2 and V is TRBV24-1; the D gene is possibly TRBD1 (6 bases). V shed 2 bases and J shed 6 bases, with 15 bases lying between them. The germline CDR1 and CDR2 sequences are KGHDR and SFDVKD. This CDR3 region has 15 residues. In DNA, the CDR3 is TGTGCCACCAGTGATTCGCAGGGGTTTAGCAATGGCTACACCTTC. Its translation: CATSDSQGFSNGYTF.

The CDR3 sequence is CASRSPWTSSTDTQYF. The CDR3 DNA sequence: TGTGCCAGCAGGTCCCCTTGGACATCGAGCACAGATACGCAGTATTTT. The chain combines TRBV2 with TRBJ2-3; tentative D call: TRBD1 (5 bases). V lost 6 bases, J lost 0 bases, and 16 bases lay in between. Per germline, CDR1 SNHLY and CDR2 FYNNEI. The CDR3 spans 16 residues.

The sample holds one count of this clone. The rearrangement links TRBV30 to TRBJ1-1, with D possibly matching TRBD1 (5 bases). CDR1 GTSNPN and CDR2 SVGIG come from the germline V gene (reference sequence). CDR3 size: 12 residues. V was cut by 3 bases and J by 5 bases, with 10 bases left in between. The CDR3 is CAWRVRVTEAFF. CDR3 nucleotides: TGTGCCTGGAGGGTCAGGGTGACTGAAGCTTTCTTT.

The V call is TRBV5-5, the J call TRBJ2-3, with 7 bases fitting TRBD2. CDR1 is SGHKS and CDR2 is YYEKEE in the germline V gene (reference sequence). The CDR3 consists of 17 residues. J gave up 2 bases and V 4 bases, and 13 bases lay outside the gene matches. The CDR3 loop reads CASSAPRLAGVTDTQYF. The DNA for the CDR3 is TGTGCCAGCAGCGCCCCCCGACTGGCGGGGGTCACAGATACGCAGTATTTT.

CDR3 sequence reads: CASSLGGNSNQPQHF. For the CDR3, the DNA is TGTGCCAGCAGCTTAGGCGGGAATAGCAATCAGCCCCAGCATTTT. This chain connects TRBV7-2 to TRBJ1-5; D is unresolved. Germline V gene lookup returns CDR1 SGHTA and CDR2 FQGNSA. V shed 1 base and J shed 0 bases, with 7 bases lying between them. CDR3 size: 15 residues.

The chain has TRBV28 and TRBJ1-6; D remains unclear. Germline V gene lookup returns CDR1 MDHEN and CDR2 SYDVKM. The CDR3 consists of 14 residues. Trimming removed 4 bases from V and 7 bases from J, with 11 bases in between. The CDR3 coding sequence is TGTGCCAGCAGTTCCGGGAGGTGGAATTCACCCCTCCACTTT. Protein product: CASSSGRWNSPLHF.

The chain joins TRBV2 to TRBJ2-7, with TRBD1 matching 12 bases. V lost 10 bases, J lost 3 bases, and 7 bases stayed unmatched. This CDR3 is built from 14 residues. Germline-derived CDR1 and CDR2 are SNHLY and FYNNEI. The CDR3 region is CATKGQGAYYEQYF. CDR3 nucleotides: TGTGCCACCAAGGGACAGGGGGCCTACTACGAGCAGTACTTC. The full variable domain, in which reference TRBV2 and TRBJ2-7 provide the parts outside the CDR3, is EPEVTQTPSHQVTQMGQEVILRCVPISNHLYFYWYRQILGQKVEFLVSFYNNEISEKSEIFDDQFSVERPDGSNFTLKIRSTKLEDSAMYFCATKGQGAYYEQYFGPGTRLTVT.

In its sample, this clone was seen once. The chain carries TRBV19 and TRBJ1-5, with 7 bases lining up with TRBD1. The junction had 11 bases not matched to a gene; V was cut back by 5 bases and J by 7 bases. This CDR3 is built from 15 residues. Per the germline V gene, CDR1 is LNHDA and CDR2 is SQIVND (reference sequence). The CDR3 coding sequence is TGTGCCAGTAGTCCTACCTGGACAGGTAAACAGCCCCAGCATTTT. It translates to CASSPTWTGKQPQHF. Using reference TRBV19 and TRBJ1-5 for the parts outside the CDR3, the full variable domain is DGGITQSPKYLFRKEGQNVTLSCEQNLNHDAMYWYRQDPGQGLRLIYYSQIVNDFQKGDIAEGYSVSREKKESFPLTVTSAQKNPTAFYLCASSPTWTGKQPQHFGDGTRLSIL.

The rearrangement links TRBV5-6 to TRBJ1-5; possible D gene TRBD1, 5 bases. Trimming stripped 4 bases from V and 0 bases from J, with 11 bases between. This CDR3 spans 15 amino acids. Germline V CDR1 and CDR2: SGHDT, YYEEEE. Here the CDR3 DNA reads TGTGCCAGCAGCGGCGGAGGGGTTAGCAATCAGCCCCAGCATTTT. It specifies CASSGGGVSNQPQHF.

J is TRBJ2-7 and V is TRBV5-4; D unclear. CDR3 size: 11 residues. The V gene's germline CDR1 is SGHNT and CDR2 YYREEE (reference sequence). V was pared by 4 bases and J by 6 bases, with 8 bases between. Written as DNA, the CDR3 is TGTGCCAGCAGCCTAGGCCCCGAGCAGTACTTC. The encoded protein is CASSLGPEQYF. Drawing the rest from reference TRBV5-4 and TRBJ2-7, the complete variable domain is ETGVTQSPTHLIKTRGQQVTLRCSSQSGHNTVSWYQQALGQGPQFIFQYYREEENGRGNFPPRFSGLQFPNYSSELNVNALELDDSALYLCASSLGPEQYFGPGTRLTVT.

This chain uses TRBV19 with TRBJ1-1, with a weak D call TRBD1 (6 bases). Germline V gene lookup returns CDR1 LNHDA and CDR2 SQIVND (reference sequence). This CDR3 region has 15 residues. V lost 1 base and J 4 bases, leaving 13 bases between the germline ends. CDR3 sequence (DNA): TGTGCCAGTAGTATAGGCTGGGCAGGGGTCACTGAAGCTTTCTTT. Translating it yields CASSIGWAGVTEAFF.

This clone was recorded only once. The chain couples TRBV30 to TRBJ2-5; 7 positions agree with TRBD1. V shed 2 bases and J 9 bases; nucleotides not matched to a gene: 6. CDR3 length: 12 residues. In germline, CDR1 is GTSNPN, CDR2 SVGIG (reference sequence). The CDR3 DNA reads TGTGCCTGGAGTACAGGGGCCAACGCCCAGTACTTC. This codes for CAWSTGANAQYF. Complete variable domain (other parts from reference TRBV30 and TRBJ2-5): SQTIHQWPATLVQPVGSPLSLECTVEGTSNPNLYWYRQAAGRGLQLLFYSVGIGQISSEVPQNLSASRPQDRQFILSSKKLLLSDSGFYLCAWSTGANAQYFGPGTRLLVL.

V is TRBV29-1 and J is TRBJ1-2; no firm D call. The V end was cut by 0 bases, the J end by 4 bases, with 9 bases between. Germline assignment: CDR1 SQVTM and CDR2 ANQGSEA. The CDR3 loop spans 13 amino acids. CDR3 in DNA: TGCAGCGTTGAAGATGGGAGGGCCTATGGCTACACCTTC. Its translation: CSVEDGRAYGYTF. The full variable domain, with the rest looked up from reference TRBV29-1 and TRBJ1-2, is SAVISQKPSRDICQRGTSLTIQCQVDSQVTMMFWYRQQPGQSLTLIATANQGSEATYESGFVIDKFPISRPNLTFSTLTVSNMSPEDSSIYLCSVEDGRAYGYTFGSGTRLTVV.

The chain employs TRBV4-2 and TRBJ2-5; 8 bases match TRBD2. The germline gives CDR1 LGHNA, CDR2 YNFKEQ. V lost 4 bases, J lost 2 bases, and 3 bases stayed unmatched. CDR3 length: 14 residues. In nucleotides, the CDR3 is TGTGCCAGCAGCCCCCGGGGGGGGCAAGAGACCCAGTACTTC. This sequence encodes CASSPRGGQETQYF.

The genes are TRBV11-1 and TRBJ2-5, with 10 bases lining up with TRBD2. The junction had 10 bases not matched to a gene; V was cut back by 2 bases and J by 7 bases. Germline values: CDR1 SGHAT, CDR2 FQDESV (reference sequence). The CDR3 spans 16 residues. CDR3 sequence reads: CASSLYQAGGTVTQYF. DNA of the CDR3: TGTGCCAGCAGCTTATATCAAGCGGGGGGGACAGTGACCCAGTACTTC.

Ten or more counts support this clone. The chain carries TRBV7-2 and TRBJ2-3; the match to TRBD2 covers 11 bases. In germline, CDR1 is SGHTA, CDR2 FQGNSA. The CDR3 consists of 19 residues. V was clipped by 5 bases and J by 4 bases; unmatched bases: 17. In nucleotides, the CDR3 is TGTGCCAGCAGCATGTGGTATGGCCCTAGCGGGGGGAGGTCAGATACGCAGTATTTT. Translated: CASSMWYGPSGGRSDTQYF.

DNA for the CDR3: TGTGCCAGCAGCTTTAAGGGGGCCTCCTACAATGAGCAGTTCTTC. Its translation: CASSFKGASYNEQFF. This chain uses TRBV5-8 with TRBJ2-1, with 7 bases lining up with TRBD1. V gave up 2 bases and J gave up 0 bases; unmatched junction bases: 2. CDR1 and CDR2 from the germline V gene are SGHTS and YDEGEE. The CDR3 runs to 15 residues. The entire variable domain, with the rest obtained from reference TRBV5-8 and TRBJ2-1, is as follows: EAGVTQSPTHLIKTRGQQATLRCSPISGHTSVYWYQQALGLGLQFLLWYDEGEERNRGNFPPRFSGRQFPNYSSELNVNALELEDSALYLCASSFKGASYNEQFFGPGTRLTVL.

The chain carries TRBV4-1 and TRBJ1-1; D is uncertain. The V end was cut by 3 bases, the J end by 0 bases, with 5 bases between. This CDR3 has 13 amino acids. Germline values: CDR1 MGHRA, CDR2 YSYEKL. The CDR3 loop is CASSHLLNTEAFF. CDR3 sequence (DNA): TGCGCCAGCAGCCACCTATTGAACACTGAAGCTTTCTTT.

This chain joins TRBV5-1 and TRBJ2-5, with 14 bases fitting TRBD2. Germline CDR1 and CDR2: SGHRS and YFSETQ. V lost 5 bases to trimming and J lost 4 bases; unmatched junction nucleotides: 7. CDR3 length: 16 amino acids. The CDR3 DNA sequence: TGCGCCAGCAGTCCCGGGACTAGCGGGGGACGAGAGACCCAGTACTTC. As protein: CASSPGTSGGRETQYF.

This clone was picked up one time. This chain uses TRBV7-2 with TRBJ2-5; weak D call: TRBD2 (6 bases). Trimming took off 4 bases at V and 5 bases at J, with 14 bases between the two ends. This CDR3 has 14 amino acids. CDR1 and CDR2 (germline): SGHTA, FQGNSA. CDR3 protein: CASSSRLVRETQYF. For the CDR3, the DNA is TGTGCCAGCAGCTCGCGACTAGTAAGGGAGACCCAGTACTTC. Combining the CDR3 with reference TRBV7-2 and TRBJ2-5 gives the whole variable domain GAGVSQSPSNKVTEKGKDVELRCDPISGHTALYWYRQSLGQGLEFLIYFQGNSAPDKSGLPSDRFSAERTGGSVSTLTIQRTQQEDSAVYLCASSSRLVRETQYFGPGTRLLVL.

This chain links TRBV12-3 or TRBV12-4 with TRBJ2-7; D is uncertain. V dropped 4 bases and J dropped 3 bases, with 4 bases sitting between them. CDR3 length: 11 amino acids. CDR3 DNA sequence: TGTGCCAGCAGTTCCCACTACGAGCAGTACTTC. It yields the protein CASSSHYEQYF.

The rearrangement joins TRBV7-8 to TRBJ1-2; maybe TRBD1 (5 bases). V dropped 6 bases and J dropped 0 bases, with 20 bases sitting between them. Germline V gene sequence: CDR1 SGHVS, CDR2 FQNEAQ. This CDR3 has 17 residues. CDR3 region: CASSQTGTPRANYGYTF. The CDR3 DNA sequence: TGTGCCAGCAGTCAAACGGGCACACCCAGGGCTAACTATGGCTACACCTTC.